These 32 T cell receptor beta chains were sequenced from one sample in a study of response to subunit inactivated influenza vaccine. TCRdb re-called the RT-PCR reads with MiXCR, one entry per CDR3 protein. The repertoire holds roughly 760,000 distinct CDR3 sequences, 21% seen once, with roughly 10% in the top ten. The sample here was PBMCs from blood, taken roughly 5 days after vaccination. The receptors stem from a man aged 50 to 60 who received an inactivated influenza vaccine.

V gene TRBV21-1 combines with J gene TRBJ1-4. TRBV21-1 is a pseudogene locus. There are 11 residues in the CDR3. The CDR3 DNA sequence: TGTGCCAGCAGCAAGGGAGGGAGGGAGATTTTT. Amino acid sequence: CASSKGGREIF.

This chain uses TRBV20-1 with TRBJ1-1, with D uncertain. The CDR3 sequence is 13 residues long. V lost 6 bases and J 0 bases, leaving 11 bases between the germline ends. From germline, CDR1 is DFQATT and CDR2 SNEGSKA (reference sequence). Here the CDR3 reads CSARNPLNTEAFF. In DNA form, the CDR3 reads TGCAGTGCACGGAACCCTCTGAACACTGAAGCTTTCTTT.

The genes are TRBV6-2 or TRBV6-3 and TRBJ2-2; D gene ambiguous. Trimming shortened V by 7 bases and J by 4 bases, and 10 bases separated the two germline ends. This CDR3 region has 13 residues. In germline, CDR1 is MNHEY, CDR2 SVGEGT. CDR3 region: CASTDRSTGELFF. CDR3 DNA sequence: TGTGCCAGCACCGACCGGAGCACCGGGGAGCTGTTTTTT.

The sample holds a few counts of this clonotype. The J gene is TRBJ2-7, the V gene TRBV6-5; D is possibly TRBD2 (7 bases). Germline-derived CDR1 and CDR2 are MNHEY and SVGAGI. V lost 0 bases to trimming and J lost 8 bases, with 17 bases between them. The CDR3 runs to 15 residues. The CDR3 region has the DNA TGTGCCAGCAGTTACTCGAATTCGGGGGGCGCAAAGCAGTACTTC. Its protein is CASSYSNSGGAKQYF.

This clonotype was seen only a few times. The gene calls are TRBV30 and TRBJ2-4; D unresolved. The CDR3 is 14 amino acids. Germline CDR1 GTSNPN, CDR2 SVGIG (reference sequence). The V end was cut by 3 bases, the J end by 2 bases, with 11 bases between. The CDR3: CAWSPVWTKNIQYF. Here the CDR3 DNA reads TGTGCCTGGAGCCCCGTCTGGACCAAAAACATTCAGTACTTC. The full variable domain, its missing parts supplied by reference TRBV30 and TRBJ2-4, is SQTIHQWPATLVQPVGSPLSLECTVEGTSNPNLYWYRQAAGRGLQLLFYSVGIGQISSEVPQNLSASRPQDRQFILSSKKLLLSDSGFYLCAWSPVWTKNIQYFGAGTRLSVL.

This clonotype was counted between two and nine times. The V and J genes are TRBV6-2 or TRBV6-3 and TRBJ1-1; no firm D call. Germline V gene data show CDR1 as MNHEY and CDR2 as SVGEGT. This CDR3 region has 13 residues. Trimming took 6 bases from V and 4 from J, leaving 12 bases between them. The CDR3 DNA reads as TGTGCCAGCAGCTCAACCCCGACCACTGAAGCTTTCTTT. Encoded protein: CASSSTPTTEAFF.

The sample holds many counts of this clonotype. The V call is TRBV4-1, the J call TRBJ1-4; D is undetermined. V lost 0 bases and J 5 bases, leaving 10 bases between the germline ends. This CDR3 is 15 amino acids long. CDR1 and CDR2 from the germline V gene are MGHRA and YSYEKL. The CDR3 protein is CASSQDVAVNEKLFF. The CDR3 nucleotides read TGCGCCAGCAGCCAAGATGTAGCGGTAAATGAAAAACTGTTTTTT.

The rearrangement links TRBV7-6 to TRBJ2-7; 12 bases align to TRBD2. The V segment lost 4 bases and the J segment 6 bases; nucleotides outside the gene matches: 13. Germline-derived CDR1 and CDR2 are SGHVS and FNYEAQ. There are 17 residues in the CDR3. CDR3 sequence: CASSSAMTSGSLSEQYF. The CDR3 bases are TGTGCCAGCAGCTCGGCTATGACTAGCGGGAGTTTGTCCGAGCAGTACTTC.

The chain's CDR3 is CASSHRIQGITGELFF. In DNA, the CDR3 is TGTGCCAGCAGCCATCGAATACAAGGGATCACCGGGGAGCTGTTTTTT. The chain links TRBV7-9 to TRBJ2-2; no firm D call. Germline V gene data show CDR1 as SEHNR and CDR2 as FQNEAQ (reference sequence). The CDR3 totals 16 residues. V was clipped by 5 bases and J by 4 bases, with 17 bases between them.

This chain links TRBV29-1 with TRBJ1-1, with TRBD1 as a possible D gene (5 bases). CDR3 length: 11 residues. Germline V CDR1 and CDR2: SQVTM, ANQGSEA. V was trimmed by 7 bases and J by 1 base, leaving 7 bases between them. The DNA of the CDR3 is TGCAGCGGCACAGGGAACACTGAAGCTTTCTTT. Translating it yields CSGTGNTEAFF.

This clonotype was observed a handful of times. The CDR3 nucleotides read TGCAGCGTTGAGGGGGGGGACACTCCCTACGAGCAGTACTTC. Amino acid sequence: CSVEGGDTPYEQYF. The rearrangement links TRBV29-1 to TRBJ2-7, with TRBD2 as a possible D gene (7 bases). Looked up from germline, CDR1 is SQVTM and CDR2 is ANQGSEA. The CDR3 length is 14 residues. The V and J ends lost 3 bases and 2 bases respectively, with 14 bases between them.

The chain employs TRBV24-1 and TRBJ2-5; 11 bases are shared with TRBD1. The V segment lost 7 bases and the J segment 5 bases; nucleotides outside the gene matches: 8. The CDR3 totals 15 residues. The germline CDR1 and CDR2 sequences are KGHDR and SFDVKD. The CDR3 loop is CATSPGDRGWETQYF. The CDR3, as DNA: TGTGCCACCAGCCCCGGGGACAGGGGGTGGGAGACCCAGTACTTC.

A few counts support this clonotype. The rearrangement links TRBV20-1 to TRBJ2-1; TRBD2 matches 8 bases. The length of the CDR3 is 15 residues. V was pared by 1 base and J by 7 bases, with 9 bases of the junction left unmatched. Germline CDR1 is DFQATT and CDR2 is SNEGSKA (reference sequence). CDR3 sequence: CSARVGRVGKNEQFF. The CDR3 nucleotides read TGCAGTGCTAGAGTCGGGAGGGTAGGCAAGAATGAGCAGTTCTTC.

At least ten counts were recorded for this clonotype. This chain connects TRBV7-8 to TRBJ1-1, with D uncertain. V lost 5 bases, J lost 0 bases, and 10 bases lay in between. Looked up from germline, CDR1 is SGHVS and CDR2 is FQNEAQ. The CDR3 runs 14 residues. For the CDR3, the DNA is TGTGCCAGCAGCCTCGGACCCATGAACACTGAAGCTTTCTTT. Its protein product is CASSLGPMNTEAFF.

This clonotype was seen a few times. The chain joins TRBV9 to TRBJ2-7; D unclear. V lost 0 bases, J lost 6 bases, and 10 bases lay in between. Per germline, CDR1 SGDLS and CDR2 YYNGEE. This CDR3 region has 13 residues. The DNA for the CDR3 is TGTGCCAGCAGCGTAGTTTCTGCGGCCGAGCAGTACTTC. Translation gives CASSVVSAAEQYF.

This chain connects TRBV5-1 to TRBJ2-7, with unresolved D. The CDR3 spans 16 residues. Germline loops: CDR1 SGHRS, CDR2 YFSETQ. Trimming pared 0 bases from V and 7 bases from J, leaving 20 bases between. The DNA of the CDR3 is TGCGCCAGCAGCTTGGACCAGCTATCCCCGACTCCGGAGCAGTACTTC. It codes for CASSLDQLSPTPEQYF.

This rearrangement joins TRBV7-2 to TRBJ2-1; 7 bases are shared with TRBD2. In germline, CDR1 is SGHTA, CDR2 FQGNSA. CDR3 length: 14 residues. The V gene end was trimmed by 8 bases and the J gene end by 6 bases; junction bases not matched to a gene: 10. The CDR3 spells CASLRGRASNEQFF. The CDR3 coding sequence is TGTGCCAGCCTTCGGGGGAGGGCTAGCAATGAGCAGTTCTTC.

The sample holds a few counts of this clonotype. The chain joins TRBV18 to TRBJ2-7; no reliable D call. Germline V gene sequence: CDR1 KGHSH, CDR2 LQKENI. The CDR3 runs 13 residues. V lost 2 bases, J lost 0 bases, and 5 bases lay in between. The CDR3 is CASSPESSYEQYF. DNA of the CDR3: TGTGCCAGCTCACCAGAGAGCTCCTACGAGCAGTACTTC.

The table lists this clonotype with a few counts. This chain joins TRBV7-6 and TRBJ2-7, with a tentative D call TRBD1 (6 bases). V was cut by 1 base and J by 6 bases, with 13 bases left in between. CDR1 SGHVS and CDR2 FNYEAQ come from the germline V gene. This CDR3 has 14 amino acids. CDR3: CASSLGTASFEQYF. Written as DNA, the CDR3 is TGTGCCAGCAGCTTAGGGACAGCCAGTTTCGAGCAGTACTTC.

In this sample, this clonotype turned up a few times. V is TRBV10-3 and J is TRBJ1-1; tentative D call: TRBD1 (5 bases). The CDR3 runs 17 residues. The V gene's germline CDR1 is ENHRY and CDR2 SYGVKD. Trimming cost V 0 bases and J 1 base, with 15 bases left between them. The CDR3, as DNA: TGTGCCATCAGTGAGTCATGGTTGTTGGGGACGAACACTGAAGCTTTCTTT. As protein: CAISESWLLGTNTEAFF.

This clonotype was detected a few times. This sequence joins TRBV12-3 or TRBV12-4 and TRBJ2-7; 9 bases are shared with TRBD1. This CDR3 is 14 amino acids long. The V and J ends lost 3 bases and 6 bases, in that order; junction bases with no gene match: 6. CDR3 in amino acids: CASSFNRGQAEQYF. DNA for the CDR3: TGTGCCAGCAGTTTTAACAGGGGGCAGGCCGAGCAGTACTTC.

A few counts support this clonotype. The chain recombines TRBV29-1 with TRBJ2-3; 8 bases align to TRBD2. Germline-derived CDR1 and CDR2 are SQVTM and ANQGSEA. The CDR3 length is 16 residues. With 4 bases clipped from V and 3 bases from J, the junction kept 12 bases outside the gene matches. The CDR3 spells CSVGGIAGTKTDTQYF. The CDR3 DNA sequence: TGCAGCGTTGGGGGGATAGCGGGGACAAAAACAGATACGCAGTATTTT.

The chain uses TRBV7-9 and TRBJ2-7; maybe TRBD2 (5 bases). V lost 3 bases and J lost 2, with 20 bases in between. Germline V gives CDR1 SEHNR, CDR2 FQNEAQ (reference sequence). The CDR3 covers 17 residues. CDR3 amino acids: CASSLGFGGRTPYEQYF. Here the CDR3 DNA reads TGTGCCAGCAGCTTGGGTTTTGGAGGCCGGACCCCCTACGAGCAGTACTTC.

The chain is built from TRBV27 and TRBJ2-6, with 9 bases matching TRBD2. Trimming at V came to 7 bases and at J to 3 bases, leaving 7 bases not matched to a gene. The CDR3 is 16 residues long. The germline V gene has CDR1 MNHEY and CDR2 SMNVEV (reference sequence). The CDR3 DNA reads TGTGCCAGCACGGCGGGGGGGCCCAGTGGGGCCAACGTCCTGACTTTC. This sequence encodes CASTAGGPSGANVLTF.

The chain joins TRBV6-1 to TRBJ2-3; possibly TRBD2 for D (5 bases). CDR3 length: 14 residues. The ends were cut back, 6 bases at V and 0 bases at J, with 10 bases in the middle. CDR1 is MNHNS and CDR2 is SASEGT in the germline V gene. Here the CDR3 reads CASRRARSTDTQYF. The CDR3 DNA follows: TGTGCCAGCAGGAGGGCCCGTAGCACAGATACGCAGTATTTT.

The J gene is TRBJ1-1, the V gene TRBV5-1; D gene ambiguous. Looked up from germline, CDR1 is SGHRS and CDR2 is YFSETQ. The ends were cut back, 0 bases at V and 1 base at J, with 7 bases in the middle. This CDR3 contains 14 residues. CDR3 region: CASSLGPTNTEAFF. The CDR3 nucleotides read TGCGCCAGCAGCTTGGGACCGACGAACACTGAAGCTTTCTTT.

This clonotype occurred a few times. V is TRBV7-2 and J is TRBJ2-1; 11 bases are shared with TRBD2. The CDR3 runs 16 residues. Germline values: CDR1 SGHTA, CDR2 FQGNSA. V shed 0 bases and J 6 bases; nucleotides not matched to a gene: 4. CDR3 in DNA: TGTGCCAGCAGCTTAGCCTCTAGCGGGGGGATCAATGAGCAGTTCTTC. The encoded protein is CASSLASSGGINEQFF. The variable domain in full, completed from reference TRBV7-2 and TRBJ2-1, reads GAGVSQSPSNKVTEKGKDVELRCDPISGHTALYWYRQSLGQGLEFLIYFQGNSAPDKSGLPSDRFSAERTGGSVSTLTIQRTQQEDSAVYLCASSLASSGGINEQFFGPGTRLTVL.

There are a few counts of this clonotype. The chain uses TRBV24-1 and TRBJ2-3; possibly TRBD2 for D (6 bases). CDR3 length: 14 amino acids. Trimming removed 3 bases at V and 4 bases at J, with 10 bases between. In germline, CDR1 is KGHDR, CDR2 SFDVKD. CDR3 coding DNA: TGTGCCACCAGTGATCCGGGGGTGTCAGATACGCAGTATTTT. Its translation: CATSDPGVSDTQYF.

This clonotype was observed at least ten times. The chain links TRBV29-1 to TRBJ2-3; 8 bases fit TRBD2. CDR1 is SQVTM and CDR2 is ANQGSEA in the germline V gene. The CDR3 runs 14 residues. V lost 4 bases and J lost 0; bases outside the gene matches: 3. The CDR3 DNA follows: TGCAGCGTTGGTAGCGGGATAAGCACAGATACGCAGTATTTT. Amino acids: CSVGSGISTDTQYF.

The chain uses TRBV20-1 and TRBJ2-1; 9 nucleotides match TRBD2. Germline V gene lookup returns CDR1 DFQATT and CDR2 SNEGSKA (reference sequence). V was clipped by 1 base and J by 6 bases; unmatched bases: 13. The CDR3 totals 17 residues. CDR3 loop: CSARVFSGAGGTNEQFF. CDR3 nucleotide sequence: TGCAGTGCTAGAGTCTTCTCGGGAGCGGGAGGTACCAATGAGCAGTTCTTC.

V usage is TRBV20-1 and J usage is TRBJ2-6; D is perhaps TRBD1 or TRBD2 (5 bases each). This CDR3 is 13 amino acids long. The germline V gene has CDR1 DFQATT and CDR2 SNEGSKA (reference sequence). V was trimmed by 3 bases and J by 2 bases, leaving 5 bases between them. DNA of the CDR3: TGCAGTGCTAGGGGGGCTGGGGCCAACGTCCTGACTTTC. It encodes CSARGAGANVLTF.

This clonotype has just a few counts. The chain carries TRBV29-1 and TRBJ1-2, with TRBD1 identical over 9 bases. With V trimmed by 6 bases and J by 8 bases, 10 bases remained unmatched. The germline V gene has CDR1 SQVTM and CDR2 ANQGSEA. CDR3 length: 13 residues. This CDR3 reads CSVGLQGANGYTF. CDR3 coding DNA: TGCAGCGTCGGATTACAGGGGGCAAACGGCTACACCTTC. Full variable domain (remainder filled in from reference TRBV29-1 and TRBJ1-2): SAVISQKPSRDICQRGTSLTIQCQVDSQVTMMFWYRQQPGQSLTLIATANQGSEATYESGFVIDKFPISRPNLTFSTLTVSNMSPEDSSIYLCSVGLQGANGYTFGSGTRLTVV.